The T cell receptor beta chain described here comes from a study of cytomegalovirus exposure and HLA in healthy donors (dated by TCRdb to between 2016 and 2019). For context, the study as a whole: According to an earlier analysis of a few hundred of the donors, about 190 million T cells yielded 95 million to 140 million unique TCR beta sequences and 276 Gb of sequence data. Approximately 330 gigabases of sequencing data and approximately 91 million unique TCR sequences made up an early release that covered 640 HLA-typed donors. Of the approximately 370 genotyped donors, 75% to 85% were placed in the genetic ancestry cluster associated with self-reported Caucasian donors. The study aimed to test whether cataloging public T cell receptors could reveal signatures of past pathogen exposure. The T cell repertoires of 670 or so subjects were profiled by immunosequencing and related to cytomegalovirus serostatus. In addition to the first cohort of approximately 650 subjects, a separate validation cohort of approximately 130 different subjects was used. The study combined high-throughput TCR immunosequencing, statistical association of individual TCRs with disease status, and machine learning to predict cytomegalovirus infection status. A later analysis re-analyzed previously published TCR beta repertoires from about 730 donors and added high-resolution HLA genotyping to study TCR occurrence patterns. Rather than using new phenotypic data, the later analysis identified candidate immune exposures from TCR beta sequences and from how often those sequences occurred across donors. In an earlier analysis of about 590 of the donors, high-throughput TCR beta sequencing was used to judge whether each TCR beta V gene segment behaved as functional or pseudogenic. Donor age, sex, ethnicity and CMV serostatus were collected together with the repertoire data. In a later genetic analysis, genome-wide SNP genotypes for 398 of the 666 donors were used, and that subset was treated as a discovery cohort. Every discovery cohort repertoire had been produced on one sequencing platform. Class I and class II HLA loci were covered by the typing at four-digit resolution. Typing coverage differed by locus: A, B, C, DRB1 and DQB1 were typed in about 620-630 donors, DQA1 in around 500, DPA1 in around 600, and DPB1 in around 440. Four to six DR-DQ haplotypes were handled as single units for association and clustering, since linkage in the cohort was strong. Among about 410 genotyped donors of the cohort, an average of roughly 230,000 unique TCR beta nucleotide sequences was sequenced per donor, of which about 19% were non-productive. The investigation overall reported the following: Because the 87-base-pair reads could not distinguish some IMGT-functional V segments, including TRBV6-2 and TRBV6-3, those segments were excluded. According to a later analysis, parvovirus B19, influenza, CMV and Epstein-Barr virus appeared linked to several top co-occurrence clusters. Correlated functional status among segregating V segments might be attributable to linkage disequilibrium, but an unknown experimental factor could not be ruled out. The sequencing pipeline was judged likely to have produced a cluster of highly shared sequence variants as a technical artifact. Because counts were too low, more than 15 rarely observed V segments, including chromosome 9 orphons, were excluded from the earlier analysis of several hundred of the donors. A later analysis associated roughly 17,000 TCR beta sequences with specific HLA alleles at a false discovery rate of 0.05. A later analysis found that most CMV-associated TCR beta chains appeared HLA-restricted, with HLA associations seemingly driven largely by CMV exposure. According to a later genetic analysis, donors in an Asian-associated ancestry cluster had fewer N-insertions in productive TCRs than the approximately 630-donor mean. In vitro tests confirmed that a few of the cytomegalovirus-associated TCR beta chains recognize cytomegalovirus antigens. Roughly uniform sequencing depth across donors was assumed in presence/absence analyses, although this assumption may not hold. In a later analysis, HLA-associated TCR beta chains showed more clonal expansion and lower generation probabilities than non-associated chains that were equally common. A total of about 180 TCR beta chains were listed by the study as associated with cytomegalovirus. An earlier analysis of roughly 570 of the donors showed that most TCR beta V segments appeared in productive rearrangements either about 87% or about 30% of the time, which broadly matched IMGT annotations. The classifier was reported to diagnose cytomegalovirus status with high specificity and sensitivity in both the original and validation cohorts. In a later genetic analysis, a missense DCLRE1C variant was associated with V-gene and J-gene trimming of TCR beta chains, and the association was replicated in an independent cohort. Across donors, most TCR sequences were observed very rarely, whereas some public TCRs were present in many individuals. A further reported finding was that TCR beta sequences accurately predicted the HLA-A and HLA-B alleles for most subjects in the first cohort. In a later analysis, TCR association rates were found to vary across HLA loci, with the most associated TCRs seen for DRB1 alleles and the fewest for HLA-C alleles. It was suggested by the authors that the approach could potentially be generalized to other disease states and immunological phenotypes. This cohort had only TCR beta chains sequenced, and the lack of alpha or paired-chain data limited which features could be detected. CMV serostatus was the only immune exposure information available for the cohort. Assigning TCR associations to individual alleles was difficult when HLA alleles, especially DR and DQ, strongly co-occurred. Because some donors lacked HLA typing at each locus, the association tests relied only on the typed subset.

The cohort consisted of 666 healthy bone marrow donors. All cohort members were sampled while nominally healthy, although unrecorded immune exposures were likely present. The donor was CMV seronegative and was included in the group of hundreds of seronegative cohort members. A peripheral blood sample was collected from each donor, and TCR beta sequencing was performed on peripheral blood mononuclear cells. Genomic DNA extraction from the blood cell samples was performed with the Qiagen DNeasy Blood Extraction Kit. CDR1 and CDR2 were assigned from the germline V gene (reference sequence) as SEHNR and FQNEAQ. Counted from cysteine to phenylalanine, this CDR3 has 17 amino acids. The CDR3 DNA has 51 bases and is translated from base 1. A word on this clone: The clone's antigen remains unknown. One junction end does not reproduce the germline sequence, and a read error may be involved.

The receptor library was made with the immunoSEQ multiplex PCR assay. For the multiplex PCR, a mixture combining 60 forward primers for TCR Vbeta segments and 13 reverse primers for TCR Jbeta segments was used. A multiplex PCR assay on genomic DNA amplified the CDR3 region of rearranged TCR beta genes. The Illumina HiSeq System was used to sequence the amplified TCR beta libraries as 87-base-pair reads. As for the authors' bioinformatics: Across the 640 or so repertoires, a later analysis counted 78 million or so unique TCR beta chains, roughly 11 million of which were shared by at least two donors. Raw reads were error-corrected and collapsed into unique sequences by a nearest-neighbor algorithm in which closely related sequences were merged to remove PCR and sequencing errors. To assign V, D and J gene segments, CDR3 sequences were aligned to IMGT reference sequences. Each retained sequence needed at least a six-nucleotide match to both a V gene segment and a J gene segment. A rearrangement was called productive if the CDR3 had no stop codons and remained in frame with V and J, and every other rearrangement was called non-productive. Following IMGT convention, CDR3 was defined as the stretch from the second conserved V-encoded cysteine up to the conserved J-encoded phenylalanine. The earlier analysis of about 590 of the donors excluded sequences that lacked an unambiguous match to a single V gene segment. An earlier analysis of over 450 of the donors classified V segments as functional when productive rearrangements were above 56.7% and as segregating when the standard deviation between donors was above 5%. To diagnose cytomegalovirus status from the catalog of TCR beta chain sequences, a statistical classification framework was built. In a later analysis, TCR nucleotide sequences were compared against IMGT/GENE-DB human TR gene sequences so that V and J genes could be assigned. The TCRdist pipeline was used in a later analysis to assign CDR3 sequences and most-parsimonious VDJ recombination scenarios. In a later analysis, each TCR beta chain was defined by its CDR3 amino acid sequence together with its V-gene family, and reads lacking a unique V-gene family were excluded. As a way to deal with suspected cross-contamination and a sequencing artifact, a later analysis dropped 450 to 700 nucleotide sequences that were highly shared and had low generation probability. In a later analysis, a clonal expansion index was calculated for each public chain from normalized within-repertoire ranks of inferred template counts. Generation probabilities in a later analysis came from a VDJ recombination model fitted to out-of-frame rearrangements, and those results were checked against IGoR. Hypergeometric tests were used in a later analysis to score TCR-TCR, TCR-HLA and TCR-CMV co-occurrence, with a repertoire-size bias correction applied to the TCR pairs. False discovery rates were estimated in a later analysis by permuting HLA or CMV assignments 20 times. In a later analysis, co-occurring TCRs were grouped using DBSCAN, with TCRdist sequence similarity added in when clustering inside HLA-allele-positive subsets. Repertoires with fewer than 30,000 or more than 120,000 public chains were left out of co-occurrence clustering, as were about five repertoires with anomalous nucleotide sharing. This immuneACCESS table, as held by TCRdb, lists in-frame sequences with V and J called but not all clones. Of the missing ones, under half trace to an unresolved V gene in checked studies; the others have no known cause. V, J and clone size are those of that table, while D and trimming were read from the DNA. The sample contains about 180,000 clones, 70% to 90% of them found a single time. The ten top clones hold about 2% of the sample.

The V gene is TRBV7-9 and the J gene is TRBJ2-7, with a tentative D gene TRBD2 over 6 matching bases. Material for sequencing was PBMCs. The sequence was obtained from a woman aged 25-40 years in good health and CMV-seronegative. The nucleotides read TGTTCCAGCAGCAGTGGAAAGGGGCGGGGAAGCTCCTACGAGCAGTACTTC. This codes for CSSSSGKGRGSSYEQYF. Reference TRBV7-9 and TRBJ2-7 genes cover what lies past the CDR3, so the full variable domain is DTGVSQNPRHKITKRGQNVTFRCDPISEHNRLYWYRQTLGQGPEFLTYFQNEAQLEKSRLLSDRFSAERPKGSFSTLEIQRTEQGDSAMYLCSSSSGKGRGSSYEQYFGPGTRLTVT.